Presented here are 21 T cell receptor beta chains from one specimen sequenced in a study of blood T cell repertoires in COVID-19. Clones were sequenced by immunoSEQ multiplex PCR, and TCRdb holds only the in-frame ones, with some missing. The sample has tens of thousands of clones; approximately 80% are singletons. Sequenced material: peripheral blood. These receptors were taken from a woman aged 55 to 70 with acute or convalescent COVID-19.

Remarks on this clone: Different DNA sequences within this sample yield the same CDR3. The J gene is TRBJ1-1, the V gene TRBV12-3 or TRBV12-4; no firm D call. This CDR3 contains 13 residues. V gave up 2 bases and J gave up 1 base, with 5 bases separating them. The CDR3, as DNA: TGTGCCAGCAGTTTAACCGGGAACACTGAAGCTTTCTTT. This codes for CASSLTGNTEAFF.

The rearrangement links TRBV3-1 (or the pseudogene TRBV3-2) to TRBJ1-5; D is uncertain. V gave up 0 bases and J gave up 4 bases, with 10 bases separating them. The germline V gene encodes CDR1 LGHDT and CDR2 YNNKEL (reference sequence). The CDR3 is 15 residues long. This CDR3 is CASSQEATGNQPQHF. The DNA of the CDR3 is TGTGCCAGCAGCCAAGAGGCAACGGGTAATCAGCCCCAGCATTTT.

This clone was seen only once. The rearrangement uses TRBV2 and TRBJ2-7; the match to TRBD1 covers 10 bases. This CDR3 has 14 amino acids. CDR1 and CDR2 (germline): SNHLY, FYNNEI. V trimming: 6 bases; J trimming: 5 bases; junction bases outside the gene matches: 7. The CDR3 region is CASSSGTGAHEQYF. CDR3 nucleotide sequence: TGTGCCAGCAGCTCCGGGACAGGGGCCCACGAGCAGTACTTC.

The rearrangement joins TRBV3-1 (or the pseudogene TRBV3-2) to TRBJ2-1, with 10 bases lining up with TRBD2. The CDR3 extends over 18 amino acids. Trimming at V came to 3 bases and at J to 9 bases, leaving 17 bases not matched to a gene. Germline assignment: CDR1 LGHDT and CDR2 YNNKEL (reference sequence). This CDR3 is CASSQGLPSGGQGSEQFF. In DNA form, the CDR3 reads TGTGCCAGCAGCCAGGGGCTGCCTAGCGGGGGCCAAGGAAGTGAGCAGTTCTTC.

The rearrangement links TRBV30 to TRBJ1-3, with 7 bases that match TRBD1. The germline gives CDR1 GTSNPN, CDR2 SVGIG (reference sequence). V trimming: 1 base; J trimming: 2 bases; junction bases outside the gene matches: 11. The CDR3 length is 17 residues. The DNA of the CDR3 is TGTGCCTGGAGTGGCCCCCGACAGGGTAACGCTGGAAACACCATATATTTT. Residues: CAWSGPRQGNAGNTIYF.

The CDR3 protein is CAISPLGQGGAGELFF. In DNA, the CDR3 is TGTGCCATCAGCCCATTGGGGCAGGGAGGCGCCGGGGAGCTGTTTTTT. V usage is TRBV10-3 and J usage is TRBJ2-2; D perhaps matches TRBD2 (6 bases). Germline CDR1 and CDR2: ENHRY and SYGVKD. V was shortened by 6 bases and J by 6 bases, with 20 bases between the two germline ends. CDR3 length: 16 residues.

CDR3 sequence: CASSLYSTAKNIQYF. The CDR3 nucleotides read TGTGCCAGCAGTTTATATAGTACGGCCAAAAACATTCAGTACTTC. The rearrangement joins TRBV27 to TRBJ2-4; D remains ambiguous. The germline CDR1 and CDR2 sequences are MNHEY and SMNVEV (reference sequence). V was cut by 1 base and J by 1 base, with 8 bases left in between. The CDR3 is 15 residues long.

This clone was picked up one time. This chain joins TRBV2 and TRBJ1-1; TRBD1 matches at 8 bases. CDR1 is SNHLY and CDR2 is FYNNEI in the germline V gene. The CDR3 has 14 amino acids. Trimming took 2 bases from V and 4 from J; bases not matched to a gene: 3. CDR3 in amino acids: CASSESRGLTEAFF. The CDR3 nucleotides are TGTGCCAGCAGTGAAAGCAGGGGGCTCACTGAAGCTTTCTTT.

CDR3 region: CAARQVSNQPQHF. The CDR3 DNA follows: TGTGCCGCCCGACAGGTTAGCAATCAGCCCCAGCATTTT. The chain couples TRBV9 to TRBJ1-5; D might be TRBD1 (6 bases). The CDR3 runs 13 residues. The germline V gene encodes CDR1 SGDLS and CDR2 YYNGEE. The V and J ends lost 10 bases and 0 bases respectively, with 11 bases between them.

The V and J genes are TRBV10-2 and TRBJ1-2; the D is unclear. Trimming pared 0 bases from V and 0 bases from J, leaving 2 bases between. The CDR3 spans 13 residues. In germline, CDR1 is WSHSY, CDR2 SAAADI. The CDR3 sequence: CASSESANYGYTF. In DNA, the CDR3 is TGCGCCAGCAGTGAGTCCGCTAACTATGGCTACACCTTC.

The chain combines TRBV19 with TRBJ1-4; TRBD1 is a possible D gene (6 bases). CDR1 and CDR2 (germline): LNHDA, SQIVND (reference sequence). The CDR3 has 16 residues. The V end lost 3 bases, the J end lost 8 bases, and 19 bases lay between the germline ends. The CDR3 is CASSIPDRRGREKLFF. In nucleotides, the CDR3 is TGTGCCAGTAGTATCCCTGACAGGCGAGGAAGGGAAAAACTGTTTTTT.

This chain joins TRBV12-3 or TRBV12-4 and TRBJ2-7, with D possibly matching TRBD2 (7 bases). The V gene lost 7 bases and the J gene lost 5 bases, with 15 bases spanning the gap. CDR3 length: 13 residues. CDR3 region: CASTLGRGDEQYF. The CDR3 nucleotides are TGTGCCAGCACCCTGGGGAGGGGGGACGAGCAGTACTTC.

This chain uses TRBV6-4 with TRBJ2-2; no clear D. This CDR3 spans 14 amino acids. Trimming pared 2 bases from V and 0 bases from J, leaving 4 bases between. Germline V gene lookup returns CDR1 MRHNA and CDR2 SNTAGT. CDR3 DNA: TGTGCCAGCAGTGACGAGGCGAACACCGGGGAGCTGTTTTTT. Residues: CASSDEANTGELFF.

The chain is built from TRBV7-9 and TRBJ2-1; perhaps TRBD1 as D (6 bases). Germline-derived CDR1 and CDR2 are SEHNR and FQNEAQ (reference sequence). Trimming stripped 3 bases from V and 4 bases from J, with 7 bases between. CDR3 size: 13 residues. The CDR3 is CASSLRGYNEQFF. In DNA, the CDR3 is TGTGCCAGCAGCTTGAGGGGGTACAATGAGCAGTTCTTC.

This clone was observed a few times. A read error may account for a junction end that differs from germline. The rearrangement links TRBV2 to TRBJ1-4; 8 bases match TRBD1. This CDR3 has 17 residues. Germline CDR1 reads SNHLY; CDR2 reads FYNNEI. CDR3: CASTETPPGQVGEKLFF. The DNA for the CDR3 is TGTGCCAGCACTGAAACTCCTCCGGGACAGGTCGGCGAAAAACTGTTTTTT.

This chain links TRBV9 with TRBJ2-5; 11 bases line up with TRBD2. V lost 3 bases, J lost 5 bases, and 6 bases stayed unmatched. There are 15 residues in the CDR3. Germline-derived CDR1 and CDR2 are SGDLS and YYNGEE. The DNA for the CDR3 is TGTGCCAGCAGCGAGACTAGCGGGACGGCGGAGACCCAGTACTTC. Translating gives CASSETSGTAETQYF.

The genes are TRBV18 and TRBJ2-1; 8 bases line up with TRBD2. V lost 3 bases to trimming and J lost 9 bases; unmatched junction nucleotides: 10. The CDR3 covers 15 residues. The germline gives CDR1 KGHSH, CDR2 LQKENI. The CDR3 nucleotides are TGTGCCAGCTCACCCGACGGGGGGGCCAGGGCTGAGCAGTTCTTC. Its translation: CASSPDGGARAEQFF.

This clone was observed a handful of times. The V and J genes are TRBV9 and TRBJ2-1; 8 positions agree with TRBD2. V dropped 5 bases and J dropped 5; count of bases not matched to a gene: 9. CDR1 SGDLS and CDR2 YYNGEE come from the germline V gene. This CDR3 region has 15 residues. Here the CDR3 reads CASSARGGRDNEQFF. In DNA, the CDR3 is TGTGCCAGCAGTGCCCGGGGGGGGAGAGACAATGAGCAGTTCTTC.

CDR3 loop: CASSIAAYEQYF. CDR3 bases: TGTGCCAGCAGCATAGCGGCCTACGAGCAGTACTTC. This sequence joins TRBV5-6 and TRBJ2-7, with D possibly TRBD2 on 6 matching bases. The CDR3 has 12 amino acids. Trimming removed 4 bases at V and 2 bases at J, with 7 bases between. The germline V gene has CDR1 SGHDT and CDR2 YYEEEE. Using reference TRBV5-6 and TRBJ2-7 for the parts outside the CDR3, the full variable domain is DAGVTQSPTHLIKTRGQQVTLRCSPKSGHDTVSWYQQALGQGPQFIFQYYEEEERQRGNFPDRFSGHQFPNYSSELNVNALLLGDSALYLCASSIAAYEQYFGPGTRLTVT.

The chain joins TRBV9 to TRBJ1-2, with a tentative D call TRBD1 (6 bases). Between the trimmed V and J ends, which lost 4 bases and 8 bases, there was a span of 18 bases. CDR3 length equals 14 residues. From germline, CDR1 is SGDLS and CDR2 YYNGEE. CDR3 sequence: CASSQGTGVRGYTF. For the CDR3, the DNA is TGTGCCAGCAGCCAGGGGACCGGGGTGAGAGGCTACACCTTC.

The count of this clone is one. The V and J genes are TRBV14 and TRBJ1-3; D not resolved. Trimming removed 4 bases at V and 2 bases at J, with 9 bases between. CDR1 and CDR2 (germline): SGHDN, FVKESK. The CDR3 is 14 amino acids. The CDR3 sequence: CASSPRETGNTIYF. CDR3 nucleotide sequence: TGTGCCAGCAGCCCTAGGGAGACTGGAAACACCATATATTTT.